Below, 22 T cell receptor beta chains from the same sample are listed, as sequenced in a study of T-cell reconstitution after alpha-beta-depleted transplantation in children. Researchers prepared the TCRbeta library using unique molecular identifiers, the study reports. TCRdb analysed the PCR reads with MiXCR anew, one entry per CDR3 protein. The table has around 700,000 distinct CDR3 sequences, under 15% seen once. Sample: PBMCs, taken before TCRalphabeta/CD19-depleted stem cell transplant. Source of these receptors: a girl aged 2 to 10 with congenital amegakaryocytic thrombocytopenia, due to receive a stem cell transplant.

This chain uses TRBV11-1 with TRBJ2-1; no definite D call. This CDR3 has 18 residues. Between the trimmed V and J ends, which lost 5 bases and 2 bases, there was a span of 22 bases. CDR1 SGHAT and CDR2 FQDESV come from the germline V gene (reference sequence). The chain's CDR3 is CASSTSKAHLNPYNEQFF. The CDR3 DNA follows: TGTGCCAGCAGCACCTCCAAAGCCCACCTCAACCCCTACAATGAGCAGTTCTTC.

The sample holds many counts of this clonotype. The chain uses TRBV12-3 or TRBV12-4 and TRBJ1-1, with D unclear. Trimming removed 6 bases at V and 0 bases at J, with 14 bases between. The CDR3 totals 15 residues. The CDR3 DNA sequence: TGTGCCAGCAGGTCGACCCGACTGCTGAACACTGAAGCTTTCTTT. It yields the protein CASRSTRLLNTEAFF.

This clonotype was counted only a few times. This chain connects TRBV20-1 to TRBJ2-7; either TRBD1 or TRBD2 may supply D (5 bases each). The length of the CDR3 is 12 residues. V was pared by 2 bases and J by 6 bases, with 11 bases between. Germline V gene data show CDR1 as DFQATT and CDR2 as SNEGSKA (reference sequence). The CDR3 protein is CSARRSGGEQYF. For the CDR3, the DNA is TGCAGTGCTAGAAGGAGTGGGGGCGAGCAGTACTTC.

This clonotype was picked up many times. Here the CDR3 DNA reads TGTGCCAGCAGCGTCCGGACTAGCGGTACCTACGAGCAGTACTTC. It is translated as CASSVRTSGTYEQYF. This chain joins TRBV9 and TRBJ2-7; 10 nucleotides align to TRBD2. The V gene end was trimmed by 2 bases and the J gene end by 2 bases; junction bases not matched to a gene: 4. This CDR3 is 15 amino acids long. The germline V gene has CDR1 SGDLS and CDR2 YYNGEE.

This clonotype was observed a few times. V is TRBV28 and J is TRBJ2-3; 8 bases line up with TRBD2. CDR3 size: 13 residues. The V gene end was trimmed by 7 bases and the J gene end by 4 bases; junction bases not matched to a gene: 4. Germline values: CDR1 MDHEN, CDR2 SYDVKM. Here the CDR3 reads CASTSGGPDTQYF. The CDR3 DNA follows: TGTGCCAGCACATCGGGAGGGCCAGATACGCAGTATTTT.

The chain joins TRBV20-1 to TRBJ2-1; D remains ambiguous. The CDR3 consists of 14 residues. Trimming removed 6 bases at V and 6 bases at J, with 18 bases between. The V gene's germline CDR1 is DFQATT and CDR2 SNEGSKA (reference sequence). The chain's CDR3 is CSAVPPRPINEQFF. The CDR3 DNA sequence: TGCAGTGCGGTCCCCCCGCGGCCAATCAATGAGCAGTTCTTC.

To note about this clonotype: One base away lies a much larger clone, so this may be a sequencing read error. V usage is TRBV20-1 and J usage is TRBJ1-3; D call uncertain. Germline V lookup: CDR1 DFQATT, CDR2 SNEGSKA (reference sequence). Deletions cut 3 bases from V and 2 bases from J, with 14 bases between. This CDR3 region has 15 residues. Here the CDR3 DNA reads TGCAGTGCTAGTATCCCGTCTTGCACTGGAAACACCATATATTTT. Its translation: CSASIPSCTGNTIYF.

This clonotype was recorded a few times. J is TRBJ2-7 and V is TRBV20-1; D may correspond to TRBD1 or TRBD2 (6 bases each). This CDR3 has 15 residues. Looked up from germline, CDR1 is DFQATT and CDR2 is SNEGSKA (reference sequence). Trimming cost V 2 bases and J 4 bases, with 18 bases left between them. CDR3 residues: CSARTHGGGTYEQYF. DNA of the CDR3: TGCAGTGCTAGAACCCACGGGGGCGGGACGTACGAGCAGTACTTC.

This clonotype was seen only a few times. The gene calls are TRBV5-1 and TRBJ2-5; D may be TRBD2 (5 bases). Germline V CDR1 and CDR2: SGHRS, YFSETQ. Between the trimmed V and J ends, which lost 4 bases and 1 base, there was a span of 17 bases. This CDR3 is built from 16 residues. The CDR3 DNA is TGCGCCAGCAGCCTTCCGGTGGGAGAGGTCCAAGAGACCCAGTACTTC. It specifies CASSLPVGEVQETQYF.

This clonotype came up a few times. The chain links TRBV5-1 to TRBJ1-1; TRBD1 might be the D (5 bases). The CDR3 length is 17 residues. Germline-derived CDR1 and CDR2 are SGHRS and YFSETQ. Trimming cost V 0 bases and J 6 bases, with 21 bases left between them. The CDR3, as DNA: TGCGCCAGCAGCTTGGCCTCGTGGGGCCCCGAGGCGGCTGAAGCTTTCTTT. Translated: CASSLASWGPEAAEAFF.

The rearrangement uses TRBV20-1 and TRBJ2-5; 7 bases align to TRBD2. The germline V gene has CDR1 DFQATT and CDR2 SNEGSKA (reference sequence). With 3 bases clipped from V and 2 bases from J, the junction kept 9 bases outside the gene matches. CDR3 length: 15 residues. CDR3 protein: CSASSSGATQETQYF. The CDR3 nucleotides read TGCAGTGCTAGTTCAAGCGGGGCAACACAAGAGACCCAGTACTTC.

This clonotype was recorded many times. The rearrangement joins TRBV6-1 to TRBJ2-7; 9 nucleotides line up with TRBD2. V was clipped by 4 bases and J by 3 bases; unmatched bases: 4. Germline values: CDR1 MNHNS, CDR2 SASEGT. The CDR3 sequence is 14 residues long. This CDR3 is CASSVAGVDYEQYF. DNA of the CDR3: TGTGCCAGCAGTGTAGCGGGAGTAGACTACGAGCAGTACTTC.

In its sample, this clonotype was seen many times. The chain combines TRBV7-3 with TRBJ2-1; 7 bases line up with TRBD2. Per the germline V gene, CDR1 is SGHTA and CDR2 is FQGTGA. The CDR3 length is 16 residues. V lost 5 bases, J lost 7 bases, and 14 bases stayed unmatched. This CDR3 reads CASSHSGTTTRNEQFF. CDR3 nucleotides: TGTGCCAGCAGCCATTCCGGGACTACTACACGGAATGAGCAGTTCTTC. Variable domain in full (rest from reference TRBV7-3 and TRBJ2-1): GAGVSQTPSNKVTEKGKYVELRCDPISGHTALYWYRQSLGQGPEFLIYFQGTGAADDSGLPNDRFFAVRPEGSVSTLKIQRTERGDSAVYLCASSHSGTTTRNEQFFGPGTRLTVL.

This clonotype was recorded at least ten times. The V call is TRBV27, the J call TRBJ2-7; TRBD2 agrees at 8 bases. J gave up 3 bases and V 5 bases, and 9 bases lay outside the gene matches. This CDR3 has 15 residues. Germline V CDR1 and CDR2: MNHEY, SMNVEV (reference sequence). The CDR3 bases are TGTGCCAGCAGTCCTGGGACTAGTGGCGTCTACGAGCAGTACTTC. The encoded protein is CASSPGTSGVYEQYF.

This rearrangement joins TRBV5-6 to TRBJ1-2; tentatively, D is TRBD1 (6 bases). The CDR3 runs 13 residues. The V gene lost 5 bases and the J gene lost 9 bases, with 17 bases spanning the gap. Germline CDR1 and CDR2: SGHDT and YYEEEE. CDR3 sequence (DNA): TGTGCCAGCAGTCTGGGACGGGGGCTTCGCTACACCTTC. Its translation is CASSLGRGLRYTF. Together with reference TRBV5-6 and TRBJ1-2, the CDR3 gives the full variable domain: DAGVTQSPTHLIKTRGQQVTLRCSPKSGHDTVSWYQQALGQGPQFIFQYYEEEERQRGNFPDRFSGHQFPNYSSELNVNALLLGDSALYLCASSLGRGLRYTFGSGTRLTVV.

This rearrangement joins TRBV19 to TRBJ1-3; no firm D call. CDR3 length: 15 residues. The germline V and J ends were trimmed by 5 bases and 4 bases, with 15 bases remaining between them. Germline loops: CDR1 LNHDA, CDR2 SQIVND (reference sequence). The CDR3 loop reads CASSPSGRKGNTIYF. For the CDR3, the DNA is TGTGCCAGTAGTCCGAGCGGCCGAAAAGGAAACACCATATATTTT.

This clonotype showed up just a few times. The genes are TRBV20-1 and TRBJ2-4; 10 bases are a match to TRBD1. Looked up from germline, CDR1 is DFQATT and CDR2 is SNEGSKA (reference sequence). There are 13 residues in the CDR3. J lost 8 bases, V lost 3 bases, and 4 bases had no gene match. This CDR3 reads CSASRTGGYIQYF. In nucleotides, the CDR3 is TGCAGTGCTAGTCGGACAGGGGGATACATTCAGTACTTC.

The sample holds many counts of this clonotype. The CDR3 here is CASSLPYRDRVGEAFF. CDR3 nucleotide sequence: TGTGCCAGCAGCCTCCCGTACCGGGACAGGGTGGGTGAAGCTTTCTTT. This sequence joins TRBV7-9 and TRBJ1-1; 9 bases line up with TRBD1. CDR1 and CDR2 from the germline V gene are SEHNR and FQNEAQ (reference sequence). V was clipped by 5 bases and J by 7 bases; unmatched bases: 14. CDR3 length equals 16 residues.

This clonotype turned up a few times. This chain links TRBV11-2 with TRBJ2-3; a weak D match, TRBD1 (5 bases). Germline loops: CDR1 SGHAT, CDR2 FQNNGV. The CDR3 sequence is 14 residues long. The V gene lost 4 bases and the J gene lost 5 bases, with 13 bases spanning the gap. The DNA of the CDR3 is TGTGCCAGCAGCTCCGCGACAGCAAGAGATACGCAGTATTTT. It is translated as CASSSATARDTQYF.

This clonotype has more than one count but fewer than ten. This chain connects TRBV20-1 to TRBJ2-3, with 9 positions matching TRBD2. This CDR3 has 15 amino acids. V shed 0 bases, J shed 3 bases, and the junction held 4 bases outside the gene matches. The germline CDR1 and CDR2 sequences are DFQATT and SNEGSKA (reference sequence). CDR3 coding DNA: TGCAGTGCTAGAGATCCGACTAGCGGTACAGATACGCAGTATTTT. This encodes CSARDPTSGTDTQYF.

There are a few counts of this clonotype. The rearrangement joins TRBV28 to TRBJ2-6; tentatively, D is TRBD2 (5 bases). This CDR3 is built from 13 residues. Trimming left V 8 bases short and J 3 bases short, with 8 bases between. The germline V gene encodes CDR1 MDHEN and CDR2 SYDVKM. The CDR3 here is CASWSGGANVLTF. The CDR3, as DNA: TGTGCCAGCTGGAGCGGTGGGGCCAACGTCCTGACTTTC.

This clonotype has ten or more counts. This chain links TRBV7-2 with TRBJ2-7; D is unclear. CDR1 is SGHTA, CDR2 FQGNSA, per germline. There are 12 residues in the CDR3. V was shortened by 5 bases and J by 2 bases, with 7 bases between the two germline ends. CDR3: CASSIGTYEQYF. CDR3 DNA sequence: TGTGCCAGCAGCATCGGAACCTACGAGCAGTACTTC.